A selection of T cell receptor beta chains follows, all from one sample in a study of radiation and T cells in renal cell carcinoma. Profiling relied on immunoSEQ multiplex PCR, and the TCRdb table lists in-frame clones only, not all of them. There are 100,000 to 150,000 clones in the sample; roughly four fifths occur only once, and 5.8% lies in the top ten. The sequencing here drew on blood, taken from a patient whose treatment included radiotherapy and nephrectomy. Source of these receptors: a man aged 45-65 years with renal cell carcinoma. CDR3s include the opening cysteine and the closing phenylalanine or tryptophan. The D gene is left open where the match is weak. Rows may omit the clone size; those that give it use once, few, many or a size class.

clone size	V gene	D gene	J gene	CDR3 DNA	CDR3 protein
-	TRBV5-4	-	TRBJ2-7	TGTGCCAGCAGCCAAAGCAAGGGGTACTACGAGCAGTACTTC	CASSQSKGYYEQYF
-	TRBV19	TRBD1	TRBJ1-3	TGTGCCAGTAGACAGGGGTTTGGAAACACCATATATTTT	CASRQGFGNTIYF
-	TRBV4-3	-	TRBJ2-2	TGCGCCAGCAGCCAAGATTTTGGCTGGCTAGCAAACACCGGGGAGCTGTTTTTT	CASSQDFGWLANTGELFF
-	TRBV11-2	-	TRBJ1-1	TGTGCCAGCAGCTCCCGGGGGGGTCGGGGCACTGAAGCTTTCTTT	CASSSRGGRGTEAFF
-	TRBV9	-	TRBJ2-7	TGTGCCAGCAGCGTAGATGCCTTCGGGGAGCAGTACTTC	CASSVDAFGEQYF
once	TRBV5-5	-	TRBJ2-3	TGTGCCAGCAGCTTAGTGGCGGGGCCACGGGTCGCAGATACGCAGTATTTT	CASSLVAGPRVADTQYF
-	TRBV28	-	TRBJ2-5	TGTGCCCGGGACCAAGAGACCCAGTACTTC	CARDQETQYF
-	TRBV6-1	-	TRBJ2-2	TGTGCCAGCAGTGAATTCAGGTCCGGGGAGCTGTTTTTT	CASSEFRSGELFF
-	TRBV7-2	-	TRBJ2-2	TGTGCCAGCAGCTTAGCGCAGGGGAACACCGGGGAGCTGTTTTTT	CASSLAQGNTGELFF
-	TRBV30	TRBD2	TRBJ2-3	TGTGCCGGCTCGGGACTAGCGGGCACAGATACGCAGTATTTT	CAGSGLAGTDTQYF
-	TRBV2	-	TRBJ1-1	TGTGCCAGCAGTGAAGAGGGTCGAACTGAAGCTTTCTTT	CASSEEGRTEAFF
-	TRBV6-5	-	TRBJ1-1	TGTGCCAGCAGTTACAGGGGCGGGGGAACGAACACTGAAGCTTTCTTT	CASSYRGGGTNTEAFF
-	TRBV7-2	TRBD2	TRBJ2-5	TGTGCCAGCAGCTTAGAATTAGCGGGGGGGGCTCAAGAGACCCAGTACTTC	CASSLELAGGAQETQYF
-	TRBV27	-	TRBJ1-1	TGTGCCAGCAGTTCCTTGAATGCTGAAGCTTTCTTT	CASSSLNAEAFF
-	TRBV9	-	TRBJ1-6	TGTGCCAGCAGCGGTACTGGGGCGATCTCCTATAATTCACCCCTCCACTTT	CASSGTGAISYNSPLHF
-	TRBV29-1	-	TRBJ1-1	TGCAGCGTTGCCTTCATTACACAGGGTCGCCAGGGGACTGAAGCTTTCTTT	CSVAFITQGRQGTEAFF
once	TRBV6-4	TRBD2	TRBJ2-5	TGTGCCAGCAGTGCCCAGCGGGGGGCCCAAGAGACCCAGTACTTC	CASSAQRGAQETQYF
-	TRBV21-1	-	TRBJ2-7	TGTGCCAGCAGCATCCTCAGGGGGCTCCAGTACGAGCAGTACTTC	CASSILRGLQYEQYF
-	TRBV29-1	-	TRBJ1-2	TGCAGCGTTGAAGGGGGAACTAATGGCTACACCTTC	CSVEGGTNGYTF
-	TRBV27	TRBD2	TRBJ2-1	TGTGCCAGCAGTTCCGGGATCGGGACTAGCGGGAATTTGGGTGAGCAGTTCTTC	CASSSGIGTSGNLGEQFF
-	TRBV30	-	TRBJ2-7	TGTGCCTGGAGTGTCGTCGGGGGTGGCTACGAGCAGTACTTC	CAWSVVGGGYEQYF
-	TRBV18	TRBD1	TRBJ1-4	TGTGCCAGCTCACCTATAGGCCAGGGGGTTGAAAAACTGTTTTTT	CASSPIGQGVEKLFF
-	TRBV25-1	-	TRBJ1-1	TGTGCCAGCAGTGTAGAGGTGAACACTGAAGCTTTCTTT	CASSVEVNTEAFF
once	TRBV10-3	TRBD2	TRBJ2-1	TGTGCCATCAAAGGCGGGAGCGGGAATGAGCAGTTCTTC	CAIKGGSGNEQFF
few	TRBV7-2	TRBD1	TRBJ1-6	TGTGCCAGCAGAGCCGGACAGGGGTACAATTCACCCCTCCACTTT	CASRAGQGYNSPLHF
-	TRBV5-1	-	TRBJ2-5	TGCGCCAGCAGCTCGAGTCCCCAAGAGACCCAGTACTTC	CASSSSPQETQYF
-	TRBV11-2	-	TRBJ2-3	TGTGCCAGCAGCTTAGATGAGTGGGTGACGGGGAGCACAGATACGCAGTATTTT	CASSLDEWVTGSTDTQYF
-	TRBV6-5	-	TRBJ1-2	TGTGCCAGCAGTTACTCCAGTTGGTCTCGTGGCTACACCTTC	CASSYSSWSRGYTF
-	TRBV7-6	-	TRBJ1-3	TGTGCCAGCAGCTTAGTCGCAGGGATAACTCACACCATATATTTT	CASSLVAGITHTIYF
-	TRBV7-9	-	TRBJ2-7	TGTGCCAGCAGCTTAAATACAGGACACTACGGGCAGTACTTC	CASSLNTGHYGQYF
-	TRBV6-5	TRBD1	TRBJ2-7	TGTGCCAGCAGACCCACCCAGGGACAGGGCTACGAGCAGTACTTC	CASRPTQGQGYEQYF
-	TRBV4-1	TRBD2	TRBJ2-7	TGCGCCAGCAGCCCGTACGCTAGCGGAAGCTACGAGCAGTACTTC	CASSPYASGSYEQYF
few	TRBV6-6	-	TRBJ1-1	TGTGCCACCCAGGACTTCGGGAACACTGAAGCTTTCTTT	CATQDFGNTEAFF
-	TRBV30	-	TRBJ1-1	TGTGCCTGGAAGGAGAACACTGAAGCTTTCTTT	CAWKENTEAFF
-	TRBV5-4	TRBD1	TRBJ2-5	TGTGCCAGCAGGAAAAGAACAGGGGTAATATTGTCCCAGTACTTC	CASRKRTGVILSQYF
-	TRBV11-1	TRBD2	TRBJ2-5	TGTGCCAGCAGCTTAGGATCCGGCGGGGGGGACCAAGAGACCCAGTACTTC	CASSLGSGGGDQETQYF
-	TRBV18	-	TRBJ1-1	TGTGCCAGCTCGCCTGCGCTCGACACTGAAGCTTTCTTT	CASSPALDTEAFF
-	TRBV5-4	-	TRBJ2-7	TGTGCCAGCAGCTTGGACAGAAAATACGAGCAGTACTTC	CASSLDRKYEQYF
-	TRBV4-3	TRBD1	TRBJ2-7	TGCGCCAGCAGCCAAGAGGACAGGGCCTACGAGCAGTACTTC	CASSQEDRAYEQYF
-	TRBV30	-	TRBJ1-2	TGTGCCTGGAGTTCGGGCGGCTATGGCTACACCTTC	CAWSSGGYGYTF
-	TRBV7-9	TRBD1	TRBJ2-5	TGTGCCAGCAGCTTACAACAGGGGTTGACCCAGTACTTC	CASSLQQGLTQYF
few	TRBV19	-	TRBJ2-7	TGTGCCAGTAGTAAGGCCGACGTTCTCGAGCAGTACTTC	CASSKADVLEQYF
-	TRBV18	TRBD1	TRBJ1-4	TGTGCCAGCTCACCACCCCAGGGGGGAGAAAAACTGTTTTTT	CASSPPQGGEKLFF